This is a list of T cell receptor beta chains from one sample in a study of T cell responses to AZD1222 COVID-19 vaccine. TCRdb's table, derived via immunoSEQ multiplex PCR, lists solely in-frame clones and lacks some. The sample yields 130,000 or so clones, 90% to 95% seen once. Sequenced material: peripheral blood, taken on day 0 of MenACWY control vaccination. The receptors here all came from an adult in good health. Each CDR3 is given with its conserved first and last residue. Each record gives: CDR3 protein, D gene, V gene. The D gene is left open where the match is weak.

CASKAPGNQPQHF | NA | TRBV19
CASSRDSNQPQHF | NA | TRBV14
CAWSVHSLLFDEQFF | NA | TRBV30
CASSQDRGSYNEQFF | TRBD1 | TRBV13
CASSPVEGTISGANVLTF | NA | TRBV18
CAWSTGTTLTYEQYF | NA | TRBV30
CSVSNQGRADTQYF | NA | TRBV29-1
CASSEMRFGQPQHF | NA | TRBV2
CASSEGGTPYNEQFF | NA | TRBV25-1
CASSVGPAGAPYNEQFF | NA | TRBV9
CASSIKEGANEKLFF | NA | TRBV7-8
CASSQDLGIYGYTF | NA | TRBV4-3
CASSTRTDYSPLHF | NA | TRBV27
CASSRTQGNYEQYF | NA | TRBV11-1
CASSGTGQGRGHTEAFF | TRBD1 | TRBV6-2/TRBV6-3
CASIGGGAYYEQYF | NA | TRBV28
CASSLVFSGKGGYEQYF | NA | TRBV7-8
CASSQDLFRGGDYGYTF | NA | TRBV3-1/TRBV3-2
CASSPQPQSSYNSPLHF | NA | TRBV27
CASSLGIRVNTGELFF | NA | TRBV6-2/TRBV6-3
CASSKEDTIYF | NA | TRBV21-1
CSASSPGRQPQHF | NA | TRBV20-1
CASSSTGTEAFF | NA | TRBV7-8
CASSIKGPSGNIQYF | NA | TRBV19
CASSLNNPLAGGRVGEQFF | TRBD2 | TRBV7-2
CASSQDWVGNEKLFF | NA | TRBV3-1/TRBV3-2
CASSIIGGLAGHRKGSYNEQFF | TRBD2 | TRBV19
CASSQVLASGRAGSTDTQYF | TRBD2 | TRBV4-1
CASSLGAGRLGQPQHF | NA | TRBV11-2
CASSLDLGQNTDTQYF | TRBD1 | TRBV5-1
CASRTSAGELFF | TRBD2 | TRBV6-6
CAITVPETTTSGSSGELFF | TRBD2 | TRBV24-1
CASSRGLADLNEQFF | TRBD2 | TRBV4-1
CASSKRQGATEAFF | TRBD1 | TRBV7-9
CASSERGPGFGYTF | NA | TRBV2
CASSEGHGTDTQYF | NA | TRBV6-4
CASSSITAPGSYEQYF | NA | TRBV28
CASRTNGGETQYF | NA | TRBV6-5
CASSLFMPLRGRGNTIYF | TRBD1 | TRBV7-6
CASSHPPSGRETQYF | NA | TRBV3-1/TRBV3-2
CASSQLSGSRPYEQYF | TRBD2 | TRBV5-5
CASRTSRNGYNQPQHF | NA | TRBV19
CASEITGYEQYF | NA | TRBV28
CASRQGQGYGYTF | TRBD1 | TRBV6-5
CASSRRNTEAFF | NA | TRBV28
CASSVGGRETQYF | NA | TRBV7-2